The clone carrying this TCR beta chain was picked up a small number of times. TCR alpha and TCR beta cDNA libraries carrying sample barcodes and UMIs came from 5'RACE with constant-segment primers. Using its own MiXCR run on the 5' RACE reads, TCRdb lists one record per CDR3 protein. The table has about 400,000 distinct CDR3 sequences, around 15% seen once. The CDR3 loop spans 15 amino acids. The V gene's germline CDR1 is SGDLS and CDR2 YYNGEE. Between the trimmed V and J ends, which lost 5 bases and 4 bases, there was a span of 18 bases. This sample is drawn from a study of T-cell memory formation after mild COVID-19.

Specimen: PBMCs or a T cell subset sorted from them (not recorded which). This sequence joins TRBV9 and TRBJ1-2; a possible D gene is TRBD1 (6 bases). This TCR was recovered from a young man who had mild COVID-19 (a few samples of this study predate the infection). Cell type and time point are not known. In nucleotides, the CDR3 is TGTGCCAGCAGTCCGCTTTCGGCGGACAGCTATGGCTACACCTTC. Protein sequence: CASSPLSADSYGYTF.